The source of this T cell receptor beta chain is a study of T cell repertoires in cytomegalovirus infection. Study details: Matching HLA type and CMV infection were both indicated by public TCR beta signatures.

Using its own MiXCR run on the reads, TCRdb lists one record per CDR3 protein. The sample gives fewer than 200,000 distinct CDR3 sequences, approximately 19% of which show up once; roughly 2.9% is in the top ten. This CDR3 has 13 amino acids. Germline-derived CDR1 and CDR2 are SGHTA and FQGTGA. V lost 5 bases to trimming and J lost 4 bases, with 10 bases between them. This TCR was sampled from a human donor in good health (CMV status not recorded). Some clones in this sample may be carry-over from other donors' samples. The V call is TRBV7-3, the J call TRBJ2-3; D gene ambiguous. Material: PBMCs. The CDR3 coding sequence is TGTGCCAGCAGCCTGGGGTATCCAGATACGCAGTATTTT. Translated: CASSLGYPDTQYF.